This T cell receptor (beta chain) was identified in a study of early T cells in non-severe SARS-CoV-2 infection (dated by TCRdb to about 2021). Broadly, across the study: Because TCR sequencing relied on bulk RNA taken from unsorted whole blood, pairing of alpha and beta chains was not possible. General findings and caveats noted by the study authors: VDJdb matching was skewed toward anti-spike CD8 responses and likely underestimated virus-specific expansions, missing private and CD4 specificities.

A distance of 17 bases separates the germline ends of V and J, which lose 4 bases and 2 bases respectively. There are 16 amino acids in the CDR3, from cysteine to phenylalanine inclusive. Kept here is only the CDR3 DNA, which spans 48 bases and is read in frame from base 1. In the germline V gene, CDR1 corresponds to SGHRS and CDR2 to YFSETQ. The protocol used for the library was 5' RACE. TCRdb names NextSeq 500 as the instrument used. Unique molecular identifiers were attached to individual cDNA molecules in the TCR library protocol so that sequencing error and PCR bias could be corrected. Both TCR alpha and beta chains were sequenced, and tight co-correlation was observed between alpha and beta sequence abundances in each sample. On the authors' methods: Decombinator V4 was used to annotate the V gene, J gene and CDR3 of the TCR sequences. Expanded TCRs were defined as changing significantly between any two time points under a Poisson model with p below 0.0001. Abundances of TCRs were expressed as counts per million after normalisation to the total number of TCRs sequenced in each sample. TRAV1-2 paired with TRAJ12, TRAJ20 or TRAJ33 defined MAIT TCRs, while TRAV10 paired with TRAJ18 defined iNKT TCRs. VDJdb, accessed 1 November 2021, was searched for CMV, EBV and SARS-CoV-2 annotated TCRs, excluding TCRs annotated for multiple antigens. TCRdb reanalyzed the raw reads on its own, using fastp at Q25 for trimming and MiXCR for clone calling, and kept in-frame beta chains. Each record represents a unique CDR3 protein, reported with the most common genes and DNA among its rows. The V and J calls, along with clone size, are taken from TCRdb and not from the paper's own processing. The sample includes approximately 50,000 distinct CDR3 sequences, with about a tenth observed a single time. The ten largest clones represent about 15% of the sample.

Set within a cohort of healthcare workers in London, UK, this nested case-control study involved weekly PCR testing of nasopharyngeal swabs along with blood sampling. Between 23 and 31 March 2020, the week of the UK lockdown, healthcare workers were enrolled and then followed up weekly for as long as 16 weeks. Comments on this clonotype: Its antigen target is currently unknown. A much larger clone differs from this one at a single base, so this may be a read error.

In this chain, TRBV5-1 is recombined with TRBJ2-3; the D region possibly corresponds to TRBD1 (6 bases align). The sequenced sample was whole blood. The receptor was derived from an adult who was a healthcare worker with PCR-confirmed SARS-CoV-2 infection or an uninfected control (not recorded which). The CDR3 is CASSLRQDESTDTQYF. The DNA sequence follows: TGCGCCAGCAGCCTACGACAGGACGAATCCACAGATACGCAGTATTTT.